This TCR beta chain is from a study of T-cell memory formation after mild COVID-19. Germline V CDR1 and CDR2: DFQATT, SNEGSKA (reference sequence). The CDR3 extends over 16 amino acids. V was pared by 0 bases and J by 4 bases, with 7 bases of the junction left unmatched. TCRdb recomputed calls from the 5' RACE reads with MiXCR, one row per CDR3 protein. The profile shows 250,000 to 350,000 distinct CDR3 sequences, approximately 20% of them singletons. This clonotype occurred a few times. Sequencing was performed on PBMCs or a T cell subset sorted from them (not recorded which). This chain connects TRBV20-1 to TRBJ2-5, with TRBD1 identical over 11 bases. This sequence was found in a man between 18 and 29 years old who had mild COVID-19 (a few samples of this study predate the infection). Cell type and time point are not known. The CDR3 spells CSARDLRTGGRETQYF. The CDR3 nucleotides are TGCAGTGCTAGAGATCTCCGGACAGGGGGCCGAGAGACCCAGTACTTC.